These 28 T cell receptor beta chains were all obtained from the same sample, sequenced in a study of shared clonotypes between healthy human individuals. Sequenced by immunoSEQ multiplex PCR; TCRdb stores in-frame clones only, minus some. Of roughly 570,000 clones listed, 95% to 98% are singletons. CD45RO-negative, CCR7-positively selected cells formed the naive CD8 fraction, excluding terminally differentiated effector memory CD45RA+ cells. The specimen sequenced was naive CD8+ T cells sorted from blood. The receptors stem from a man aged 25 to 40 in good health.

V is TRBV7-2 and J is TRBJ2-2; 9 bases map to TRBD2. Germline V lookup: CDR1 SGHTA, CDR2 FQGNSA. The CDR3 runs 15 residues. The ends lost 3 bases at V and 5 bases at J; junction bases unmatched: 4. CDR3 loop: CASSLLAGVTGELFF. In nucleotides, the CDR3 is TGTGCCAGCAGCTTGTTAGCGGGAGTTACCGGGGAGCTGTTTTTT.

The J gene is TRBJ1-5, the V gene TRBV7-8; 8 bases align to TRBD1. This CDR3 is built from 18 residues. V shed 4 bases, J shed 0 bases, and the junction held 11 bases outside the gene matches. Germline V CDR1 and CDR2: SGHVS, FQNEAQ. The CDR3 spells CASSSRRTGTFSNQPQHF. The CDR3 nucleotides are TGTGCCAGCAGCTCCCGAAGGACAGGGACCTTTAGCAATCAGCCCCAGCATTTT.

The gene calls are TRBV6-6 and TRBJ2-7; 8 nucleotides agree with TRBD1. V shed 5 bases and J 2 bases; nucleotides not matched to a gene: 8. Germline CDR1 reads MNHNY; CDR2 reads SVGAGI (reference sequence). The CDR3 has 15 amino acids. The CDR3 bases are TGTGCCAGCAGTCCCGGACAGGGTAGCACCTACGAGCAGTACTTC. As protein: CASSPGQGSTYEQYF.

The chain combines TRBV5-6 with TRBJ2-7; TRBD2 is a possible D gene (5 bases). V lost 5 bases and J lost 4, with 10 bases in between. This CDR3 region has 12 residues. Germline V CDR1 and CDR2: SGHDT, YYEEEE. The CDR3 DNA sequence: TGTGCCAGCAGTCACAGCGGATACGAGCAGTACTTC. Translated: CASSHSGYEQYF.

V gene TRBV4-3 combines with J gene TRBJ2-7, with TRBD2 identical over 9 bases. This CDR3 contains 14 residues. V trimming: 3 bases; J trimming: 0 bases; junction bases outside the gene matches: 0. The germline gives CDR1 LGHNA, CDR2 YSLEER. The CDR3, as DNA: TGCGCCAGCAGCCAGACTAGCGGCTCCTACGAGCAGTACTTC. It codes for CASSQTSGSYEQYF.

The rearrangement links TRBV27 to TRBJ2-7, with 7 bases identical to TRBD2. The germline gives CDR1 MNHEY, CDR2 SMNVEV (reference sequence). This CDR3 region has 17 residues. The V gene end was trimmed by 5 bases and the J gene end by 1 base; junction bases not matched to a gene: 14. The CDR3 DNA sequence: TGTGCCAGCAGTCCAGAGGGAGGGACGATTAATTCCTACGAGCAGTACTTC. Translating it yields CASSPEGGTINSYEQYF.

J is TRBJ2-3 and V is TRBV7-6, with 7 bases fitting TRBD2. V was clipped by 5 bases and J by 7 bases; unmatched bases: 18. The germline V gene encodes CDR1 SGHVS and CDR2 FNYEAQ. The CDR3 is 17 residues long. The DNA for the CDR3 is TGTGCCAGCAGCCCCTGGGAGGGAGAGCGTCGTGAGAATACGCAGTATTTT. It yields the protein CASSPWEGERRENTQYF.

V and J are TRBV7-9 and TRBJ2-7, with 10 bases matching TRBD1. The CDR3 is 16 residues long. Losses at the gene ends were 5 bases for V and 7 bases for J; bases not matched to a gene: 14. Germline assignment: CDR1 SEHNR and CDR2 FQNEAQ (reference sequence). CDR3 in amino acids: CASSSPVDRGAGEQYF. The CDR3 DNA reads as TGTGCCAGCAGCAGCCCCGTGGACAGGGGGGCGGGAGAGCAGTACTTC. The entire variable domain, with the rest obtained from reference TRBV7-9 and TRBJ2-7, is as follows: DTGVSQNPRHKITKRGQNVTFRCDPISEHNRLYWYRQTLGQGPEFLTYFQNEAQLEKSRLLSDRFSAERPKGSFSTLEIQRTEQGDSAMYLCASSSPVDRGAGEQYFGPGTRLTVT.

This chain uses TRBV6-5 with TRBJ2-2; the D call may be TRBD1 or TRBD2 (6 bases each). Trimming shortened V by 0 bases and J by 6 bases, and 8 bases separated the two germline ends. Germline V CDR1 and CDR2: MNHEY, SVGAGI. CDR3 size: 14 residues. CDR3 region: CASSYSEGAGELFF. The CDR3 DNA reads as TGTGCCAGCAGTTACTCGGAGGGGGCCGGGGAGCTGTTTTTT.

The gene calls are TRBV6-5 and TRBJ2-3; D possibly corresponds to TRBD1 (5 bases). In germline, CDR1 is MNHEY, CDR2 SVGAGI. The germline V and J ends were trimmed by 2 bases and 6 bases, with 15 bases remaining between them. The CDR3 is made up of 15 amino acids. The CDR3 nucleotides read TGTGCCAGCAGTTACGAGGCAGGGCTTAGGGATACGCAGTATTTT. Encoded protein: CASSYEAGLRDTQYF.

The chain joins TRBV5-1 to TRBJ2-7; 14 nucleotides line up with TRBD2. Trimming cost V 4 bases and J 3 bases; bases outside gene matches: 6. Germline V gene lookup returns CDR1 SGHRS and CDR2 YFSETQ. There are 16 residues in the CDR3. CDR3 region: CASSPSGLAGGYEQYF. The CDR3 region has the DNA TGCGCCAGCAGCCCGTCCGGACTAGCGGGAGGCTACGAGCAGTACTTC.

This chain connects TRBV27 to TRBJ2-3; D gene uncertain. Per the germline V gene, CDR1 is MNHEY and CDR2 is SMNVEV (reference sequence). CDR3 length equals 16 residues. Trimming cost V 5 bases and J 2 bases, with 17 bases left between them. CDR3 sequence reads: CASSTSSAGLTDTQYF. CDR3 coding DNA: TGTGCCAGCAGTACCTCGTCCGCAGGCCTCACAGATACGCAGTATTTT.

This clone was detected once. The chain links TRBV5-1 to TRBJ1-1; 12 bases match TRBD1. V dropped 0 bases and J dropped 4; count of bases not matched to a gene: 10. CDR3 length: 18 amino acids. CDR1 is SGHRS, CDR2 YFSETQ, per germline. The CDR3 DNA is TGCGCCAGCAGCTTGGCGCTGGGACAGGGGGCGGAGGGCACTGAAGCTTTCTTT. Its protein is CASSLALGQGAEGTEAFF.

This chain links TRBV6-1 with TRBJ2-2; no clear D. V gave up 6 bases and J gave up 5 bases, with 13 bases separating them. The CDR3 extends over 14 amino acids. Germline V gene lookup returns CDR1 MNHNS and CDR2 SASEGT. The CDR3 reads CASRRAVSTGELFF. The CDR3 DNA sequence: TGTGCCAGCAGACGGGCGGTTAGTACCGGGGAGCTGTTTTTT.

The rearrangement uses TRBV5-6 and TRBJ2-3, with 8 bases identical to TRBD1. Germline loops: CDR1 SGHDT, CDR2 YYEEEE. The CDR3 is made up of 16 amino acids. Losses at the gene ends were 2 bases for V and 2 bases for J; bases not matched to a gene: 7. The CDR3 nucleotides read TGTGCCAGCAGCTTAGGACAGGGTAGGCTCACAGATACGCAGTATTTT. It specifies CASSLGQGRLTDTQYF.

The CDR3 nucleotides read TGTGCCAGCAGCCCACGTGGGACTAGCGAAGCCTACGAGCAGTACTTC. It codes for CASSPRGTSEAYEQYF. The rearrangement links TRBV7-9 to TRBJ2-7, with TRBD2 matching over 10 bases. V lost 5 bases and J lost 2; bases outside the gene matches: 9. Germline CDR1 is SEHNR and CDR2 is FQNEAQ (reference sequence). The CDR3 has 16 residues.

V gene TRBV7-9 combines with J gene TRBJ1-2; tentative D call: TRBD1 (6 bases). Trimming cost V 4 bases and J 3 bases, with 15 bases left between them. The germline V gene has CDR1 SEHNR and CDR2 FQNEAQ (reference sequence). CDR3 size: 15 residues. The CDR3 DNA follows: TGTGCCAGCAGCTCTTCGACAGGATCTGACTATGGCTACACCTTC. Translated: CASSSSTGSDYGYTF.

CDR3 sequence: CASSLGGPKETQYF. The CDR3 DNA follows: TGTGCCAGCAGCTTGGGGGGCCCGAAAGAGACCCAGTACTTC. V is TRBV5-4 and J is TRBJ2-5, with D maybe TRBD1 (5 bases). The CDR3 runs 14 residues. V was clipped by 0 bases and J by 3 bases, with 9 bases between them. CDR1 and CDR2 from the germline V gene are SGHNT and YYREEE (reference sequence).

V is TRBV4-1 and J is TRBJ1-1; the D is unclear. This CDR3 region has 16 residues. Trimming took off 3 bases at V and 2 bases at J, with 16 bases between the two ends. Germline V lookup: CDR1 MGHRA, CDR2 YSYEKL. The CDR3 nucleotides are TGCGCCAGCAGCCAGGATAATAAGACTGAAAACACTGAAGCTTTCTTT. Its translation is CASSQDNKTENTEAFF.

The J gene is TRBJ1-1, the V gene TRBV7-9; no clear D. This CDR3 has 14 residues. V shed 1 base and J shed 0 bases, with 6 bases lying between them. Per the germline V gene, CDR1 is SEHNR and CDR2 is FQNEAQ (reference sequence). CDR3 nucleotides: TGTGCCAGCAGCTTAGTTGGGGTGAACACTGAAGCTTTCTTT. It is translated as CASSLVGVNTEAFF.

The V and J genes are TRBV28 and TRBJ1-1; TRBD1 aligns across 7 bases. V gave up 5 bases and J gave up 8 bases; unmatched junction bases: 8. From germline, CDR1 is MDHEN and CDR2 SYDVKM. The CDR3 is 13 residues long. As DNA, the CDR3 is TGTGCCAGCAGTGAACGACAGGGTCCAGAAGCTTTCTTT. This codes for CASSERQGPEAFF.

J is TRBJ2-7 and V is TRBV11-2; D is unclear. CDR1 and CDR2 (germline): SGHAT, FQNNGV. V lost 6 bases, J lost 3 bases, and 12 bases lay in between. There are 13 residues in the CDR3. CDR3 in DNA: TGTGCCAGCAGTCCAGAGAGAAGCTACGAGCAGTACTTC. Its translation: CASSPERSYEQYF.

The V gene is TRBV28, the J gene TRBJ1-1, with D uncertain. Per germline, CDR1 MDHEN and CDR2 SYDVKM. The CDR3 runs 14 residues. The ends were cut back, 7 bases at V and 1 base at J, with 13 bases in the middle. Here the CDR3 reads CASKRPEPNTEAFF. The CDR3 region has the DNA TGTGCCAGCAAACGCCCGGAACCGAACACTGAAGCTTTCTTT.

This chain connects TRBV10-3 to TRBJ2-3; possibly TRBD1 for D (5 bases). The CDR3 length is 18 residues. V was shortened by 3 bases and J by 0 bases, with 19 bases between the two germline ends. CDR1 is ENHRY and CDR2 is SYGVKD in the germline V gene. CDR3 in DNA: TGTGCCATCAGTGACCTTATAGGGGCTAGAGAAAGCACAGATACGCAGTATTTT. The encoded protein is CAISDLIGARESTDTQYF.

The V and J genes are TRBV7-9 and TRBJ2-3; D may be TRBD2 (6 bases). Germline V gene data show CDR1 as SEHNR and CDR2 as FQNEAQ (reference sequence). CDR3 length: 15 residues. V lost 1 base to trimming and J lost 4 bases, with 12 bases between them. This CDR3 is CASSLVPSVADTQYF. The CDR3, as DNA: TGTGCCAGCAGCTTAGTTCCTAGCGTGGCAGATACGCAGTATTTT. The entire variable domain, with the rest obtained from reference TRBV7-9 and TRBJ2-3, is as follows: DTGVSQNPRHKITKRGQNVTFRCDPISEHNRLYWYRQTLGQGPEFLTYFQNEAQLEKSRLLSDRFSAERPKGSFSTLEIQRTEQGDSAMYLCASSLVPSVADTQYFGPGTRLTVL.

This clone has only one observation. The rearrangement uses TRBV7-2 and TRBJ2-1; 10 bases match TRBD2. The CDR3 has 15 residues. V was clipped by 4 bases and J by 7 bases; unmatched bases: 7. Germline V gene data show CDR1 as SGHTA and CDR2 as FQGNSA. In nucleotides, the CDR3 is TGTGCCAGCAGCTCCCCTAGCGGGAGTGGGAATGAGCAGTTCTTC. Its protein product is CASSSPSGSGNEQFF.

This rearrangement joins TRBV9 to TRBJ2-1; no clear D gene. Germline V gene lookup returns CDR1 SGDLS and CDR2 YYNGEE. V was clipped by 1 base and J by 0 bases, with 8 bases between them. The CDR3 length is 15 residues. CDR3 amino acids: CASSVYKSSYNEQFF. CDR3 DNA: TGTGCCAGCAGCGTATATAAGAGCTCCTACAATGAGCAGTTCTTC.

The chain has TRBV28 and TRBJ1-1, with 9 bases that match TRBD1. Germline V gene data show CDR1 as MDHEN and CDR2 as SYDVKM. Trimming at V came to 1 base and at J to 1 base, leaving 10 bases not matched to a gene. This CDR3 region has 18 residues. The CDR3 sequence: CASSLYRGTGPENTEAFF. CDR3 in DNA: TGTGCCAGCAGTTTATACCGCGGGACAGGGCCCGAGAACACTGAAGCTTTCTTT.